A single sample is the source of the 23 T cell receptor beta chains below, sequenced in a study of blood T cell repertoires in COVID-19. The table came from immunoSEQ multiplex PCR; TCRdb's copy has only in-frame clones and leaves some out. The sample has more than 200,000 clones, roughly 84% seen once. Sequenced sample: PBMCs or T cells enriched from blood (not recorded which). These receptors came from a man aged 25 to 40 in a cohort exposed to, infected with or recovered from COVID-19 (not recorded which).

The rearrangement links TRBV4-2 to TRBJ2-7, with 9 bases lining up with TRBD2. The CDR3 runs 18 residues. Germline CDR1 and CDR2: LGHNA and YNFKEQ. The ends lost 2 bases at V and 1 base at J; junction bases unmatched: 12. The CDR3 coding sequence is TGTGCCAGCAGCCAACCACACACAGTAACTAGCGGGTCCTACGAGCAGTACTTC. Translating it yields CASSQPHTVTSGSYEQYF.

The J gene is TRBJ2-7, the V gene TRBV3-1 (or the pseudogene TRBV3-2); D not resolved. V dropped 1 base and J dropped 4 bases, with 5 bases sitting between them. Germline loops: CDR1 LGHDT, CDR2 YNNKEL (reference sequence). The CDR3 consists of 12 residues. CDR3 bases: TGTGCCAGCAGCCAAGTCGAGTACGAGCAGTACTTC. Protein product: CASSQVEYEQYF.

The chain has TRBV27 and TRBJ1-4, with a tentative D call TRBD1 (5 bases). Germline-derived CDR1 and CDR2 are MNHEY and SMNVEV (reference sequence). The CDR3 has 15 amino acids. V gave up 5 bases and J gave up 4 bases, with 14 bases separating them. This CDR3 is CASSPATVLNEKLFF. The CDR3 bases are TGTGCCAGCAGTCCAGCGACAGTCCTTAATGAAAAACTGTTTTTT.

The gene calls are TRBV4-1 and TRBJ1-2, with 10 bases aligning to TRBD1. This CDR3 has 15 amino acids. Germline V CDR1 and CDR2: MGHRA, YSYEKL. The J segment lost 8 bases and the V segment lost 2 bases, leaving 8 bases of the junction unmatched. The CDR3 DNA sequence: TGCGCCAGCAGCCAATCGATGACAGGGGGCGCGGGCTACACCTTC. It encodes CASSQSMTGGAGYTF.

V is TRBV6-5 and J is TRBJ2-7, with a tentative D call TRBD2 (5 bases). The CDR3 sequence is 12 residues long. V lost 6 bases and J lost 3, with 9 bases in between. Germline lookup yields CDR1 MNHEY and CDR2 SVGAGI. Written as DNA, the CDR3 is TGTGCCAGCAGGGACCGGGGCTACGAGCAGTACTTC. This encodes CASRDRGYEQYF.

The V gene is TRBV7-3, the J gene TRBJ2-1; 9 nucleotides align to TRBD2. The germline gives CDR1 SGHTA, CDR2 FQGTGA. With 2 bases clipped from V and 8 bases from J, the junction kept 7 bases outside the gene matches. The CDR3 spans 15 residues. The CDR3 loop is CASSLVAGDPHEQFF. As DNA, the CDR3 is TGTGCCAGCAGCTTAGTAGCGGGAGATCCCCATGAGCAGTTCTTC.

This clone was seen many times. The chain combines TRBV5-4 with TRBJ2-7, with 7 bases that match TRBD1. The CDR3 is made up of 14 amino acids. Germline assignment: CDR1 SGHNT and CDR2 YYREEE (reference sequence). With V trimmed by 0 bases and J by 3 bases, 3 bases remained unmatched. The CDR3 nucleotides are TGTGCCAGCAGCTTGGACAGGGGCAGCTACGAGCAGTACTTC. Its protein is CASSLDRGSYEQYF.

The chain couples TRBV12-5 to TRBJ2-2, with 8 positions matching TRBD1. CDR1 LGHNT and CDR2 FRNRAP come from the germline V gene. With V trimmed by 5 bases and J by 1 base, 3 bases remained unmatched. The length of the CDR3 is 15 residues. DNA for the CDR3: TGTGCTAGTGGTGACAGGGGCCGGAACACCGGGGAGCTGTTTTTT. This translates into CASGDRGRNTGELFF.

The chain joins TRBV11-3 to TRBJ2-7; 8 bases are shared with TRBD2. The CDR3 spans 15 residues. Losses at the gene ends were 5 bases for V and 0 bases for J; bases not matched to a gene: 6. Germline loops: CDR1 SGHNT, CDR2 YENEEA. DNA for the CDR3: TGTGCCAGCAGCCTTCGGGAGGGGAGCTCCTACGAGCAGTACTTC. Translation gives CASSLREGSSYEQYF.

J is TRBJ2-3 and V is TRBV2; the match to TRBD1 covers 7 bases. The ends lost 6 bases at V and 2 bases at J; junction bases unmatched: 5. The CDR3 has 14 residues. CDR1 is SNHLY, CDR2 FYNNEI, per germline. CDR3 nucleotides: TGTGCCAGCAGCCCCGGGACAGCCACAGATACGCAGTATTTT. This sequence encodes CASSPGTATDTQYF. Full variable domain (outside the CDR3, taken from reference TRBV2 and TRBJ2-3): EPEVTQTPSHQVTQMGQEVILRCVPISNHLYFYWYRQILGQKVEFLVSFYNNEISEKSEIFDDQFSVERPDGSNFTLKIRSTKLEDSAMYFCASSPGTATDTQYFGPGTRLTVL.

The chain recombines TRBV18 with TRBJ1-1; 8 bases line up with TRBD1. V shed 6 bases and J 4 bases; nucleotides not matched to a gene: 13. Germline V gene sequence: CDR1 KGHSH, CDR2 LQKENI. This CDR3 contains 16 residues. The CDR3 nucleotides are TGTGCCAGCTCCCCCGGACAGGGCTTGATGGGCACTGAAGCTTTCTTT. Protein: CASSPGQGLMGTEAFF.

V and J are TRBV15 and TRBJ2-7; TRBD1 aligns across 9 bases. Trimming cost V 3 bases and J 1 base; bases outside gene matches: 4. Germline loops: CDR1 LNHNV, CDR2 YYDKDF (reference sequence). This CDR3 spans 15 amino acids. The CDR3 bases are TGTGCCACCAGCAGTGGACAGGGGATTTCCTACGAGCAGTACTTC. Protein sequence: CATSSGQGISYEQYF.

The chain uses TRBV5-1 and TRBJ2-7, with 9 bases aligning to TRBD1. The length of the CDR3 is 18 residues. Germline values: CDR1 SGHRS, CDR2 YFSETQ. V shed 0 bases and J 2 bases; nucleotides not matched to a gene: 12. The CDR3 reads CASSLALTGGVGTYEQYF. The CDR3 nucleotides are TGCGCCAGCAGCTTGGCCTTGACAGGGGGAGTAGGGACCTACGAGCAGTACTTC.

V gene TRBV13 combines with J gene TRBJ2-7; possible D gene TRBD1, 6 bases. Germline V gives CDR1 PRHDT, CDR2 FYEKMQ (reference sequence). V was shortened by 4 bases and J by 2 bases, with 12 bases between the two germline ends. This CDR3 is 14 amino acids long. The CDR3 nucleotides are TGTGCCAGCAGCTCCAGGGGCACCACCTACGAGCAGTACTTC. Translated, it gives CASSSRGTTYEQYF.

This clone was seen only once. The DNA for the CDR3 is TGTGCCAGCAGGCAACGCGGTGGTGTAGCCTCTGGAAACACCATATATTTT. Encoded protein: CASRQRGGVASGNTIYF. The chain joins TRBV13 to TRBJ1-3; unclear D gene. The CDR3 spans 17 residues. In germline, CDR1 is PRHDT, CDR2 FYEKMQ (reference sequence). Trimming stripped 6 bases from V and 0 bases from J, with 18 bases between.

The rearrangement uses TRBV28 and TRBJ2-5; 7 bases match TRBD1. Trimming cost V 6 bases and J 4 bases; bases outside gene matches: 11. Germline V gives CDR1 MDHEN, CDR2 SYDVKM. The CDR3 runs to 15 residues. CDR3 nucleotides: TGTGCCAGCAGCCCGGGGACAGTGCGGAGAGAGACCCAGTACTTC. It is translated as CASSPGTVRRETQYF.

The genes are TRBV28 and TRBJ1-2; D not certain. CDR3 length equals 11 residues. Germline assignment: CDR1 MDHEN and CDR2 SYDVKM. V was trimmed by 4 bases and J by 3 bases, leaving 3 bases between them. The CDR3 DNA reads as TGTGCCAGCAGTTCGGACTATGGCTACACCTTC. Translated, it gives CASSSDYGYTF.

This chain joins TRBV28 and TRBJ1-4, with TRBD1 matching over 9 bases. V lost 6 bases to trimming and J lost 7 bases; unmatched junction nucleotides: 6. CDR1 and CDR2 (germline): MDHEN, SYDVKM. The CDR3 is made up of 14 amino acids. The CDR3 sequence is CASRRTGASEKLFF. DNA of the CDR3: TGTGCCAGCAGAAGGACAGGGGCAAGTGAAAAACTGTTTTTT.

The rearrangement links TRBV14 to TRBJ2-7; D is possibly TRBD2 (5 bases). V was cut by 1 base and J by 2 bases, with 12 bases left in between. The CDR3 has 15 amino acids. CDR1 and CDR2 (germline): SGHDN, FVKESK. CDR3 sequence reads: CASSQVGSYPYEQYF. CDR3 nucleotides: TGTGCCAGCAGCCAAGTGGGGAGTTATCCCTACGAGCAGTACTTC.

This clone was seen a few times. V gene TRBV19 combines with J gene TRBJ1-5, with D perhaps TRBD1 (5 bases). The germline V and J ends were trimmed by 7 bases and 6 bases, with 22 bases remaining between them. This CDR3 has 16 residues. The germline gives CDR1 LNHDA, CDR2 SQIVND (reference sequence). The CDR3 region is CASTLRREDRGQPQHF. In DNA, the CDR3 is TGTGCCAGTACCTTAAGGAGGGAGGATAGGGGTCAGCCCCAGCATTTT.

The chain uses TRBV10-3 and TRBJ1-4; 10 nucleotides line up with TRBD1. After removal of 6 bases from V and 0 bases from J, the junction contained 4 bases not matched to a gene. CDR1 is ENHRY, CDR2 SYGVKD, per germline. CDR3 length: 16 amino acids. The chain's CDR3 is CAISPGQGTTNEKLFF. DNA for the CDR3: TGTGCCATCAGCCCGGGACAGGGGACAACTAATGAAAAACTGTTTTTT.

The chain recombines TRBV19 with TRBJ1-4; D gene uncertain. Trimming removed 4 bases at V and 2 bases at J, with 17 bases between. CDR3 length equals 17 residues. Germline V gives CDR1 LNHDA, CDR2 SQIVND (reference sequence). The CDR3 sequence is CASSNPGEGHTNEKLFF. CDR3 DNA sequence: TGTGCCAGTAGTAATCCCGGGGAAGGGCACACTAATGAAAAACTGTTTTTT.

The rearrangement links TRBV28 to TRBJ1-1; D possibly corresponds to TRBD1 (5 bases). The germline V and J ends were trimmed by 5 bases and 6 bases, with 25 bases remaining between them. CDR3 length equals 17 residues. The V gene's germline CDR1 is MDHEN and CDR2 SYDVKM. The CDR3 DNA reads TGTGCCAGCAGTCCTCCCCCGGATCGCGGGGGGAGGTCTGAAGCTTTCTTT. It codes for CASSPPPDRGGRSEAFF. Variable domain in full (rest from reference TRBV28 and TRBJ1-1): DVKVTQSSRYLVKRTGEKVFLECVQDMDHENMFWYRQDPGLGLRLIYFSYDVKMKEKGDIPEGYSVSREKKERFSLILESASTNQTSMYLCASSPPPDRGGRSEAFFGQGTRLTVV.